The rows below give T cell receptor beta chains drawn from one sample of a study of blood T cell repertoires in COVID-19. Profiled with immunoSEQ multiplex PCR; TCRdb holds only in-frame clones, not every one. The repertoire has about 180,000 clones, about nine tenths of them found once; the top ten carry roughly 4.2%. Sequencing was done on a sample of peripheral blood. Receptors originate from a woman in her 30s with acute or convalescent COVID-19. Each CDR3 is given with its conserved first and last residue. A D gene is named only where the DNA matches it firmly. Clone size is given for some rows only: seen once, a few or many times, or a class if the clone is expanded.

>.|TRBV7-9|TRBJ2-1|.
CASSSRSAKTPDEQFF
TGTGCCAGCAGCTCGAGGTCGGCGAAAACCCCAGATGAGCAGTTCTTC
>.|TRBV9|TRBJ2-1|.
CASSVQDNEQFF
TGTGCCAGCAGCGTGCAGGACAATGAGCAGTTCTTC
>.|TRBV19|TRBJ1-2|.
CASSERGYTF
TGTGCCAGTAGTGAGCGAGGCTACACCTTC
>.|TRBV18|TRBJ2-7|.
CASSLRRDYEQYF
TGTGCCAGCTCACTACGGCGGGACTACGAGCAGTACTTC
>.|TRBV29-1|TRBJ2-5|.
CSVVRTRGETQYF
TGCAGCGTTGTTCGGACCAGGGGAGAGACCCAGTACTTC
>TRBD2|TRBV4-1|TRBJ2-5|.
CASSQGLAGGPWETQYF
TGCGCCAGCAGCCAAGGACTAGCGGGAGGGCCATGGGAGACCCAGTACTTC
>.|TRBV7-2|TRBJ1-2|.
CASSSRWGQWYGYTF
TGTGCCAGCAGCTCGAGGTGGGGGCAATGGTATGGCTACACCTTC
>.|TRBV30|TRBJ1-5|.
CAWSVLDSPLQPQHF
TGTGCCTGGAGTGTTCTGGACAGTCCCCTTCAGCCCCAGCATTTT
>TRBD2|TRBV11-2|TRBJ2-3|.
CASSLLAGAADTQYF
TGTGCCAGCAGCCTCCTAGCGGGAGCTGCAGATACGCAGTATTTT
>TRBD2|TRBV28|TRBJ2-1|.
CASSFLAGAPEQFF
TGTGCCAGCAGTTTCTTAGCGGGAGCACCCGAGCAGTTCTTC
>.|TRBV7-9|TRBJ1-1|once
CASSLTSEAFF
TGTGCCAGCAGCTTAACATCTGAAGCTTTCTTT
>TRBD1|TRBV27|TRBJ1-5|.
CASSPRDRTDQPQHF
TGTGCCAGCAGTCCCCGGGACAGGACTGATCAGCCCCAGCATTTT
>TRBD1|TRBV2|TRBJ1-1|.
CASNGQGNTEAFF
TGTGCCAGCAATGGACAGGGGAACACTGAAGCTTTCTTT
>.|TRBV7-9|TRBJ1-1|.
CASSGRGDGGAFF
TGTGCCAGCAGCGGCAGGGGTGATGGGGGAGCTTTCTTT
>.|TRBV10-3|TRBJ1-5|many
CAISEKGGNQPQHF
TGTGCCATCAGTGAAAAGGGGGGCAATCAGCCCCAGCATTTT
>.|TRBV5-1|TRBJ2-1|.
CASTGELVVNEQFF
TGCGCCAGCACGGGAGAACTAGTTGTCAATGAGCAGTTCTTC
>.|TRBV11-3|TRBJ2-2|.
CASSLFNGELFF
TGTGCCAGCAGCTTATTCAACGGGGAGCTGTTTTTT
>TRBD1|TRBV28|TRBJ2-7|.
CASSSPGGKYEQYF
TGTGCCAGCAGTTCCCCAGGGGGCAAATACGAGCAGTACTTC
>TRBD2|TRBV12-3/TRBV12-4|TRBJ2-4|.
CASSQTREGTQYF
TGTGCCAGCAGCCAAACTAGGGAGGGCACCCAGTACTTC
>.|TRBV10-3|TRBJ2-7|once
CATQRDSASYEQYF
TGTGCCACCCAAAGGGATAGCGCCTCCTACGAGCAGTACTTC
>.|TRBV19|TRBJ2-2|.
CASSISAANTGELFF
TGTGCCAGTAGTATCAGCGCGGCGAACACCGGGGAGCTGTTTTTT
>.|TRBV6-5|TRBJ1-1|.
CASRLGTGTSTEAFF
TGTGCCAGCAGGCTTGGAACCGGGACAAGCACTGAAGCTTTCTTT
>TRBD2|TRBV5-4|TRBJ2-2|few
CASSFRRESGGELFF
TGTGCCAGCAGCTTTCGGCGGGAGAGTGGCGGGGAGCTGTTTTTT
>.|TRBV28|TRBJ2-7|.
CATTTAYEQYF
TGTGCCACCACGACAGCCTACGAGCAGTACTTC
>TRBD2|TRBV5-1|TRBJ2-7|.
CASSFRTSGSFSYEQYF
TGCGCCAGCAGCTTCCGGACTAGCGGGAGTTTCTCCTACGAGCAGTACTTC
>.|TRBV2|TRBJ1-1|.
CASSSREDTEAFF
TGTGCCAGCAGTTCCAGGGAGGACACTGAAGCTTTCTTT
>.|TRBV7-2|TRBJ2-3|.
CASSPGRDTQYF
TGTGCCAGCAGCCCTGGGCGCGATACGCAGTATTTT
>.|TRBV28|TRBJ1-2|.
CASSLAGYGYTF
TGTGCCAGCAGTTTGGCGGGATATGGCTACACCTTC
>TRBD2|TRBV4-1|TRBJ2-4|once
CASSTGLAVKNIQYF
TGCGCCAGCAGTACTGGACTAGCCGTAAAAAACATTCAGTACTTC
>.|TRBV30|TRBJ1-5|once
CAWSAGGNGNQPQHF
TGTGCCTGGAGTGCAGGAGGCAATGGCAATCAGCCCCAGCATTTT
>TRBD1|TRBV11-1|TRBJ2-2|.
CASSYAGGWELFF
TGTGCCAGCAGCTACGCAGGGGGCTGGGAGCTGTTTTTT
>TRBD1|TRBV10-3|TRBJ1-3|.
CAASDRVGNTIYF
TGTGCCGCCTCGGACAGGGTTGGAAACACCATATATTTT
>.|TRBV29-1|TRBJ1-5|once
CSVGGEGQPQHF
TGCAGCGTTGGGGGCGAAGGTCAGCCCCAGCATTTT
>.|TRBV11-2|TRBJ1-5|.
CASSLDRNQPQHF
TGTGCCAGCAGCTTAGATAGAAACCAGCCCCAGCATTTT
>.|TRBV12-3/TRBV12-4|TRBJ2-1|.
CASTINGEQFF
TGTGCCAGCACGATTAACGGTGAGCAGTTCTTC
>.|TRBV28|TRBJ2-1|.
CASSLMGAKFF
TGTGCCAGCAGTTTAATGGGAGCGAAGTTCTTC
>.|TRBV2|TRBJ2-7|.
CASKQELYEQYF
TGTGCCAGCAAACAGGAACTCTACGAGCAGTACTTC
>.|TRBV15|TRBJ2-7|.
CATSRSRRGNVEQYF
TGTGCCACCAGCAGAAGTAGACGGGGGAACGTCGAGCAGTACTTC
>.|TRBV7-8|TRBJ1-3|.
CASSLVAGPGNTIYF
TGTGCCAGCAGCTTGGTGGCAGGTCCTGGAAACACCATATATTTT
>.|TRBV28|TRBJ1-1|.
CASRTPGGVNTEAFF
TGTGCCAGCAGGACCCCCGGGGGGGTGAACACTGAAGCTTTCTTT
>.|TRBV30|TRBJ2-5|.
CAWNSGGRLMETQYF
TGTGCCTGGAACTCAGGGGGGCGTTTAATGGAGACCCAGTACTTC
>TRBD2|TRBV6-4|TRBJ2-1|.
CASSGGTSSSNEQFF
TGTGCCAGCAGCGGGGGGACTAGTAGTAGCAATGAGCAGTTCTTC
>TRBD1|TRBV4-1|TRBJ2-1|.
CASSQGNRGHNEQFF
TGCGCCAGCAGCCAAGGTAACAGGGGGCACAATGAGCAGTTCTTC
>TRBD2|TRBV19|TRBJ2-1|.
CASSGTSGIGEQFF
TGTGCCAGTTCCGGGACTAGCGGGATCGGAGAGCAGTTCTTC
>TRBD1|TRBV19|TRBJ1-2|.
CASSYGQGQYGYTF
TGTGCCAGTAGTTACGGACAGGGCCAATATGGCTACACCTTC
>.|TRBV2|TRBJ2-7|.
CASDPTGGLREQYF
TGTGCCAGCGACCCGACAGGCGGCTTAAGGGAGCAGTACTTC
>.|TRBV5-5|TRBJ2-1|.
CASSLAITNNYNEQFF
TGTGCCAGCAGCTTGGCCATCACTAACAACTACAATGAGCAGTTCTTC
>.|TRBV11-3|TRBJ1-3|.
CASSLRSSGNTIYF
TGTGCCAGCAGCTTACGCAGCTCTGGAAACACCATATATTTT
>.|TRBV28|TRBJ1-4|.
CASSPGGGLFF
TGTGCCAGCAGCCCCGGGGGAGGACTGTTTTTT
>TRBD2|TRBV10-3|TRBJ2-2|.
CAISDLGLAGSDGELFF
TGTGCCATCAGCGATTTGGGACTAGCGGGATCCGACGGGGAGCTGTTTTTT
>.|TRBV5-1|TRBJ1-2|.
CASSLGQLDYGYTF
TGCGCCAGCAGCTTGGGTCAGCTAGACTATGGCTACACCTTC
>.|TRBV27|TRBJ2-7|.
CASSSYRQRAYEQYF
TGTGCCAGCAGTTCCTATCGACAGCGCGCCTACGAGCAGTACTTC
>TRBD2|TRBV7-8|TRBJ2-5|.
CASSFELAGTQETQYF
TGTGCCAGCAGCTTTGAACTAGCGGGGACACAAGAGACCCAGTACTTC
>.|TRBV4-1|TRBJ2-3|.
CASSQGPPRGSSTDTQYF
TGCGCCAGCAGCCAAGGTCCGCCCAGGGGCTCTAGCACAGATACGCAGTATTTT
>TRBD1|TRBV15|TRBJ1-5|.
CATSRTGTGEPQHF
TGTGCCACCAGCAGAACTGGGACAGGGGAGCCCCAGCATTTT